This paragraph covers one TCR beta chain sequence. The specificity of this receptor is unknown. Qualities for individual bases were not recorded, and no much larger clone is one base off. The sample belongs to a study of T-cell reconstitution after alpha-beta-depleted transplantation in children (dated by TCRdb to between 2015 and 2016). General notes on the study: Using TCR repertoire profiling, the study quantitatively followed how T-cell immune reconstitution unfolded in children after TCRalphabeta/CD19-depleted allogeneic hematopoietic cell transplantation.

The method was PCR. Sequenced using an Illumina HiSeq 2500. Molecular barcoding was employed in the preparation of TCR libraries, with unique molecular identifiers being used to normalize TCRbeta repertoire quantification. Starting from the raw public reads, TCRdb applied fastp trimming at Q25, assembled clones with MiXCR and retained in-frame beta chains. Duplicate CDR3 protein sequences are folded into a single record with the most common DNA and genes. Counted in this sample were about 340,000 distinct CDR3 sequences; about a tenth of them appeared once. Clones ranked in the top ten supply around 2.5% of the sample. The CDR3 sequence holds 16 residues, the cysteine and phenylalanine included. Solely the CDR3 DNA is kept, with 48 bases framed from the first base. V is clipped by 0 bases and J by 4 bases, and the sequence between their germline boundaries is 12 bases long. The germline V gene specifies SGHTA as CDR1 and FQGNSA as CDR2.

This clonotype was sampled from a human donor who donated a stem cell graft to a child with acute lymphoblastic leukemia. The chain uses TRBV7-2 and TRBJ2-2, and TRBD1 may be the D gene, going by 6 matching bases. Here the sequenced sample was PBMCs from the stem cell graft donor, taken from the stem cell graft. Read as DNA, the sequence is TGTGCCAGCAGCTTAGCCCCGGGACAAGTCACCGGGGAGCTGTTTTTT. This yields the protein CASSLAPGQVTGELFF.